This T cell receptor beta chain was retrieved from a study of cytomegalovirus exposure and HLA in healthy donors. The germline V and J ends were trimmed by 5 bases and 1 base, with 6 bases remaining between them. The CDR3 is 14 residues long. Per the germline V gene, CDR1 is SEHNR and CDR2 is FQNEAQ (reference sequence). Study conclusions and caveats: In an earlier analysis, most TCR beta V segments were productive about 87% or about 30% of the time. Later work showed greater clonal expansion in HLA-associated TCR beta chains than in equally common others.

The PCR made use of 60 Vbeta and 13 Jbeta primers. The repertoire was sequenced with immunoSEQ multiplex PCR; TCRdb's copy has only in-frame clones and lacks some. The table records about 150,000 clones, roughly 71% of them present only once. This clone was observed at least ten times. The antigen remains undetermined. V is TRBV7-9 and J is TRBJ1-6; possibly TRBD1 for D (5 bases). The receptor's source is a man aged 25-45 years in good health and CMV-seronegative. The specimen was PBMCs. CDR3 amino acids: CASSPGSYNSPLHF. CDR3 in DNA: TGTGCCAGCAGCCCAGGGTCCTATAATTCACCCCTCCACTTT.